There are many counts of the clone carrying this T cell receptor (beta chain). Its antigen is as yet unknown. The TCRbeta library incorporated unique molecular identifiers. TCRdb independently ran MiXCR on the PCR reads; one entry per CDR3 protein. Counted here are more than 400,000 distinct CDR3 sequences, about 40% occurring once; the ten biggest clones make up 27%. Trimming cost V 0 bases and J 13 bases; bases outside gene matches: 14. The CDR3 is 16 amino acids. This sample is drawn from a study of T-cell reconstitution after alpha-beta-depleted transplantation in children. Study findings and constraints: T cells produced anew were the main source of T-cell counts and diversity one year after transplant. Several hundred expanded graft clones reportedly gave rise to the alpha-beta T cells present about two months after transplant. TCRbeta diversity was high at day 60 in some patients (a result of surviving recipient T cells and thymic progenitors).

The sample in question was PBMCs, obtained before TCRalphabeta/CD19-depleted stem cell transplant. The V gene is TRBV12-3 or TRBV12-4, the J gene TRBJ2-1; 8 bases are shared with TRBD2. The sequence derives from a girl aged 2-10 years with aplastic anemia, due to receive a stem cell transplant. The CDR3 region is CASSLAGSGRAVLQFF. CDR3 sequence (DNA): TGTGCCAGCAGTTTAGCGGGCTCCGGGAGGGCGGTATTACAGTTCTTC.